This paragraph covers one T cell receptor beta chain sequence. This table comes from immunoSEQ multiplex PCR, and its TCRdb copy is limited to in-frame clones, with some not included. This sample has around 100,000 clones, with about 80% found just once. CDR3 length equals 14 residues. From germline, CDR1 is MNHEY and CDR2 SVGEGT. V was clipped by 5 bases and J by 2 bases, with 12 bases between them. These data originate in a study of blood T cell repertoires in COVID-19. This TCR was sampled from a human donor in a cohort sampled during active or convalescent COVID-19. The chain has TRBV6-2 or TRBV6-3 and TRBJ2-5; D is perhaps TRBD2 (6 bases). Sequenced sample: peripheral blood. The CDR3, as DNA: TGTGCCAGCAGTCCATCCCGGGAGCAAGAGACCCAGTACTTC. This gives the protein CASSPSREQETQYF.